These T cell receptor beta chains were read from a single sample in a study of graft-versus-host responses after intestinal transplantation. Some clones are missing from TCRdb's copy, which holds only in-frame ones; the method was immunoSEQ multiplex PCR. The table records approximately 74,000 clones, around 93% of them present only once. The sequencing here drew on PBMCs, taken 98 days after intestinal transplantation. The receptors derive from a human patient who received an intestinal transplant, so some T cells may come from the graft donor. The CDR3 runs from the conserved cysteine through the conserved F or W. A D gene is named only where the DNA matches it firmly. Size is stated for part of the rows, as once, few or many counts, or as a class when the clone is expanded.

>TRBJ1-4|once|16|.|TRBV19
TGTGCCACCAAAATGCAGGGGCTTGGGGGAGATGAAAAACTGTTTTTT
CATKMQGLGGDEKLFF
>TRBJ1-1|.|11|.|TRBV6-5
TGTGCCAGCAGTGAAATCTCTGAAGCTTTCTTT
CASSEISEAFF
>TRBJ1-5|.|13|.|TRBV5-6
TGTGCCAGCAGCTTGGGGGTTAATCAGCCCCAGCATTTT
CASSLGVNQPQHF
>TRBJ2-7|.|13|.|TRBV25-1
TGTGCCAGCAGTGAACCCTATTCCTACGAGCAGTACTTC
CASSEPYSYEQYF
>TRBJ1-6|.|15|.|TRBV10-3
TGTGCCATCAGTGAGGTTCCAGGGGATAATTCACCCCTCCACTTT
CAISEVPGDNSPLHF
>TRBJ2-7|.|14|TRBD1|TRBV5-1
TGCGCCAGCAGCTTGGGACAGGGGATCTACGAGCAGTACTTC
CASSLGQGIYEQYF
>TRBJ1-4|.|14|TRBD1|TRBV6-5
TGTGCCAGCAGTGACAGGGGGCGTTTTGAAAAACTGTTTTTT
CASSDRGRFEKLFF
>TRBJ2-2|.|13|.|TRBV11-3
TGTGCCAGCAGTCCAATAGTTACCGGGGAGCTGTTTTTT
CASSPIVTGELFF
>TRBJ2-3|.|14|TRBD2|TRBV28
TGTGCCAGCAGTTTGACTAGCGACACAGATACGCAGTATTTT
CASSLTSDTDTQYF
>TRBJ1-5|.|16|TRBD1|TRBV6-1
TGTGCCAGCAGTGCTACAGGGGGCTGGAGCAATCAGCCCCAGCATTTT
CASSATGGWSNQPQHF
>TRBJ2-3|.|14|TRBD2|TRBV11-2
TGTGCCAGCAGCCCAGCGGGGCGGACAGATACGCAGTATTTT
CASSPAGRTDTQYF
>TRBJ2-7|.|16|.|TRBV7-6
TGTGCCAGCAGCTTAAACGCCGGGGCTCAGGGCTACGAGCAGTACTTC
CASSLNAGAQGYEQYF
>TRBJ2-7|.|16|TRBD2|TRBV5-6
TGTGCCAGCAGCTTCCTAGCGGGAGAGGGGAGCTACGAGCAGTACTTC
CASSFLAGEGSYEQYF
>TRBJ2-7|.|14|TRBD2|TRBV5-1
TGCGCCAGCAGCTTCGGGGGGGCCCCCTACGAGCAGTACTTC
CASSFGGAPYEQYF
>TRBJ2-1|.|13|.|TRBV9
TGTGCCAGCAGCGGACTACGCGCCAATGAGCAGTTCTTC
CASSGLRANEQFF
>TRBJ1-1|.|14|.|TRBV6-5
TGTGCCAGCAGCTACCGGACGGGATACACTGAAGCTTTCTTT
CASSYRTGYTEAFF
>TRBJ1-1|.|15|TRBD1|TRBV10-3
TGTGCCATCAGTTTTAGGACAGGGCTTTTTACTGAAGCTTTCTTT
CAISFRTGLFTEAFF
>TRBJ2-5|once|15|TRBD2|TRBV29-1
TGCAGCGTTGATGGGACTAGCGGGGGGCAAGAGACCCAGTACTTC
CSVDGTSGGQETQYF
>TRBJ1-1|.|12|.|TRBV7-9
TGTGCCAGCAGCTTAGAGGACAGCGAAGCTTTCTTT
CASSLEDSEAFF
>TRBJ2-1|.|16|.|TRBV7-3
TGTGCCAGCAGCTTAACGGGGGGGCTTACCTACAATGAGCAGTTCTTC
CASSLTGGLTYNEQFF
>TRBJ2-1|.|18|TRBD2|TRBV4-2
TGTGCCAGCAGCCAAGACCCTCTACTAGCGGGAGGGTACAATGAGCAGTTCTTC
CASSQDPLLAGGYNEQFF
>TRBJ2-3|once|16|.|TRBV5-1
TGCGCCAGCAGCTTGGCTTCAGGGGGGCGCACAGATACGCAGTATTTT
CASSLASGGRTDTQYF
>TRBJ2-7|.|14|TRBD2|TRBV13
TGTGCCAGCAGCTTTAGCGGGGCCTCCTACGAGCAGTACTTC
CASSFSGASYEQYF
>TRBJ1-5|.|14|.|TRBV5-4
TGTGCCAGCAGCTTATCTGGAGACAATCAGCCCCAGCATTTT
CASSLSGDNQPQHF
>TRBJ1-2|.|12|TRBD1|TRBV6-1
TGTGCCAGCAGCTCCCGACAGGGCCGCTACACCTTC
CASSSRQGRYTF
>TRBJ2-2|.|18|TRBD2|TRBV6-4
TGTGCCAGCAGTGAAGCTAGCGGGGGGGCCTTTGGCACCGGGGAGCTGTTTTTT
CASSEASGGAFGTGELFF
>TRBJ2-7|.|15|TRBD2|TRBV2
TGTGCCAGCAGTGAATTGGGACTAGTAAACAACGAGCAGTACTTC
CASSELGLVNNEQYF
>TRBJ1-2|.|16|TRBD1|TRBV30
TGTGCCTGGAGAGGGGACAGGGGTCTCACCCCCTATGGCTACACCTTC
CAWRGDRGLTPYGYTF
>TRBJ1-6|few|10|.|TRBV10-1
TGCGCCAGCAACAATTCACCCCTCCACTTT
CASNNSPLHF
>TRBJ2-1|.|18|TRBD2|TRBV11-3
TGTGCCAGCAGCTTAGTCGAGGATTGCGGGGGGGCCTACAATGAGCAGTTCTTC
CASSLVEDCGGAYNEQFF
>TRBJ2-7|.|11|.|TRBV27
TGTGCCAGCAGTGCTGCCTACGAGCAGTACTTC
CASSAAYEQYF
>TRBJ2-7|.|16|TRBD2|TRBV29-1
TGCAGCGTTTATCTAGCGGGGGGACCTAGCTCCTACGAGCAGTACTTC
CSVYLAGGPSSYEQYF
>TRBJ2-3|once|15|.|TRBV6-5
TGTGCCAGCAGTTACTCAGCGGCTAGCACAGATACGCAGTATTTT
CASSYSAASTDTQYF
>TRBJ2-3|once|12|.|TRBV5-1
TGCGCCAGCAGCTCCGACGGAGATACGCAGTATTTT
CASSSDGDTQYF
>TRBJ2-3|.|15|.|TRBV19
TGTGCCAGTAGTATCGTGGGTAGCAATACAGATACGCAGTATTTT
CASSIVGSNTDTQYF
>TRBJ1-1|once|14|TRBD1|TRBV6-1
TGTGCCAGCAGTGTCGGGACAGGGGGGACTGAAGCTTTCTTT
CASSVGTGGTEAFF
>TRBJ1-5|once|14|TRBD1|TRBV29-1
TGCAGCGTTGGACAGGGAGGAATGAATCAGCCCCAGCATTTT
CSVGQGGMNQPQHF
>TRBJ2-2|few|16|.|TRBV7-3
TGTGCCAGCAGCTTAACCTCCGGGACATACACCGGGGAGCTGTTTTTT
CASSLTSGTYTGELFF
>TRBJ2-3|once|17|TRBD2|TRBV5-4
TGTGCCAGCAGCTCCCCCGGGCGAGCGGGAGGGCCGGATACGCAGTATTTT
CASSSPGRAGGPDTQYF
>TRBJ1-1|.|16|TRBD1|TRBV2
TGTGCCAGCAGTGAGTCGCAGGGGGCCTGGGACACTGAAGCTTTCTTT
CASSESQGAWDTEAFF